These 13 T cell receptor beta chains originate from one sample sequenced in a study of cytomegalovirus exposure and HLA in healthy donors. Use of 60 Vbeta and 13 Jbeta primers characterized the PCR. The protocol was immunoSEQ multiplex PCR, while the TCRdb copy is restricted to in-frame clones and leaves out a portion. The sample includes under 200,000 clones, around 80% of them seen just once. The sequenced sample consisted of PBMCs. The receptors stem from a woman under 40 in good health and CMV-seropositive.

The chain combines TRBV9 with TRBJ1-2; 10 nucleotides agree with TRBD1. This CDR3 is 16 amino acids long. Unmatched junction bases numbered 8, after V lost 4 bases and J lost 2 bases. Germline V CDR1 and CDR2: SGDLS, YYNGEE. The CDR3 DNA follows: TGTGCCAGCAGCCCCTTCCTGACAGGGGGCAACTATGGCTACACCTTC. Translating it yields CASSPFLTGGNYGYTF.

V and J are TRBV6-1 and TRBJ2-7; 7 nucleotides line up with TRBD1. V shed 5 bases and J 6 bases; nucleotides not matched to a gene: 7. From germline, CDR1 is MNHNS and CDR2 SASEGT. CDR3 size: 13 residues. The CDR3 loop is CASSRDSEREQYF. The CDR3 DNA sequence: TGTGCCAGCAGTCGGGACAGCGAGCGCGAGCAGTACTTC.

The rearrangement joins TRBV9 to TRBJ2-7; 7 bases agree with TRBD1. The length of the CDR3 is 14 residues. The J segment lost 1 base and the V segment lost 3 bases, leaving 4 bases of the junction unmatched. Germline V gene sequence: CDR1 SGDLS, CDR2 YYNGEE. The CDR3 DNA sequence: TGTGCCAGCAGCGCGGGACAGTTTTCCTACGAGCAGTACTTC. Amino acids: CASSAGQFSYEQYF.

This CDR3 is CASSGLAGVNEQFF. In DNA, the CDR3 is TGTGCCAGCAGTGGGTTAGCGGGGGTGAATGAGCAGTTCTTC. The chain joins TRBV2 to TRBJ2-1; 9 nucleotides agree with TRBD2. Trimming cost V 4 bases and J 7 bases; bases outside gene matches: 5. Germline lookup yields CDR1 SNHLY and CDR2 FYNNEI. The CDR3 spans 14 residues.

This rearrangement joins TRBV7-9 to TRBJ2-1; TRBD2 agrees at 11 bases. The CDR3 is 17 amino acids. Germline V CDR1 and CDR2: SEHNR, FQNEAQ (reference sequence). Trimming removed 1 base from V and 6 bases from J; junction bases left unmatched: 8. The DNA for the CDR3 is TGTGCCAGCAGCTTAGACGTCCGTACTAGCGGGGGCAATGAGCAGTTCTTC. Residues: CASSLDVRTSGGNEQFF.

The rearrangement joins TRBV19 to TRBJ2-5, with D possibly matching TRBD2 (6 bases). The CDR3 totals 14 residues. Trimming removed 7 bases from V and 3 bases from J, with 15 bases in between. In germline, CDR1 is LNHDA, CDR2 SQIVND (reference sequence). The DNA of the CDR3 is TGTGCCAGTACCCTGGGCGGGGCCGAAGAGACCCAGTACTTC. Protein: CASTLGGAEETQYF. The entire variable domain, with the rest obtained from reference TRBV19 and TRBJ2-5, is as follows: DGGITQSPKYLFRKEGQNVTLSCEQNLNHDAMYWYRQDPGQGLRLIYYSQIVNDFQKGDIAEGYSVSREKKESFPLTVTSAQKNPTAFYLCASTLGGAEETQYFGPGTRLLVL.

This chain uses TRBV19 with TRBJ1-2, with 8 positions matching TRBD1. Germline V gene sequence: CDR1 LNHDA, CDR2 SQIVND (reference sequence). The CDR3 extends over 15 amino acids. The trim removed 9 bases at V and 4 bases at J, leaving 13 bases unmatched. In DNA, the CDR3 is TGTGCCAGCGGCGTCACCTCAGGGGGCGCCTATGGCTACACCTTC. Translating it yields CASGVTSGGAYGYTF.

This clone has more than one count but fewer than ten. The rearrangement uses TRBV7-2 and TRBJ1-4, with a possible D match to TRBD1 (6 bases). CDR3 length equals 15 residues. V dropped 1 base and J dropped 5 bases, with 11 bases sitting between them. CDR1 and CDR2 (germline): SGHTA, FQGNSA. DNA for the CDR3: TGTGCCAGCAGCTTAGGGGGGCCGGGGAATGAAAAACTGTTTTTT. Its translation is CASSLGGPGNEKLFF.

To note about this clone: Because it lacks the conserved phenylalanine or tryptophan at the end, this CDR3 is likely a read error. No DNA is shown, since the ends of the CDR3 on it are uncertain; the CDR3 is the one TCRdb lists. This chain links TRBV7-2 with TRBJ2-3; TRBD1 is the table's D call, not checked against the DNA. CDR1 is SGHTA, CDR2 FQGNSA, per germline. The CDR3 is 13 residues long, counting both termini. CDR3: CASSESRGTSVEV.

This chain connects TRBV5-5 to TRBJ2-1; 8 bases agree with TRBD1. Trimming took 4 bases from V and 6 from J; bases not matched to a gene: 12. Germline V gene lookup returns CDR1 SGHKS and CDR2 YYEKEE (reference sequence). The CDR3 totals 16 residues. The CDR3 DNA is TGTGCCAGCAGCCTGGCTCCGGGACAGGTCTCCAATGAGCAGTTCTTC. This encodes CASSLAPGQVSNEQFF.

This clone was counted between two and nine times. The chain uses TRBV2 and TRBJ2-1, with 11 bases lining up with TRBD2. This CDR3 has 15 residues. After removal of 6 bases from V and 1 base from J, the junction contained 2 bases not matched to a gene. Germline CDR1 is SNHLY and CDR2 is FYNNEI. CDR3 sequence reads: CASRGLAVSYNEQFF. DNA for the CDR3: TGTGCCAGCAGGGGACTAGCGGTTTCCTACAATGAGCAGTTCTTC. Full variable domain (outside the CDR3, taken from reference TRBV2 and TRBJ2-1): EPEVTQTPSHQVTQMGQEVILRCVPISNHLYFYWYRQILGQKVEFLVSFYNNEISEKSEIFDDQFSVERPDGSNFTLKIRSTKLEDSAMYFCASRGLAVSYNEQFFGPGTRLTVL.

This chain joins TRBV6-5 and TRBJ2-1, with D possibly TRBD2 on 6 matching bases. Trimming left V 5 bases short and J 5 bases short, with 16 bases between. The CDR3 length is 15 residues. Looked up from germline, CDR1 is MNHEY and CDR2 is SVGAGI. CDR3 region: CASSQIAAPHNEQFF. The CDR3, as DNA: TGTGCCAGCAGTCAAATAGCGGCTCCCCACAATGAGCAGTTCTTC.

The sample holds one count of this clone. This chain links TRBV5-6 with TRBJ2-5; unclear D gene. Trimming removed 0 bases at V and 4 bases at J, with 7 bases between. CDR3 length: 13 residues. Germline values: CDR1 SGHDT, CDR2 YYEEEE. The DNA of the CDR3 is TGTGCCAGCAGCTTGGGTCTTTTAGAGACCCAGTACTTC. It yields the protein CASSLGLLETQYF.